This T cell receptor beta chain is drawn from a study of cytomegalovirus exposure and HLA in healthy donors. Study findings and constraints: The study labeled 164 TCR beta chains cytomegalovirus-associated. Excluded: some indistinguishable V segments such as TRBV6-2 and TRBV6-3. TCR beta chain V- and J-gene trimming was linked, in a later analysis, to a missense variant in DCLRE1C.

Remarks on this clone: Its target is unknown.

In germline, CDR1 is SGHVS, CDR2 FNYEAQ. After removal of 0 bases from V and 2 bases from J, the junction contained 0 bases not matched to a gene. This CDR3 spans 14 amino acids. Primers: 60 Vbeta forward and 13 Jbeta reverse. Clones were read by immunoSEQ multiplex PCR, and TCRdb kept only the in-frame ones, dropping some. The sample has around 200,000 clones; approximately 86% are singletons. What was sequenced was PBMCs. The receptor was isolated from a woman aged 25 to 39 in good health and CMV-seronegative. The V gene is TRBV7-6, the J gene TRBJ2-7; 8 bases line up with TRBD2. Here the CDR3 DNA reads TGTGCCAGCAGCTTAGCGGGACTAGCCTACGAGCAGTACTTC. Its protein is CASSLAGLAYEQYF.